Listed here are 3 T cell receptor beta chains from one sample, sequenced in a study of radiotherapy plus CTLA-4 blockade in lung cancer. Produced via immunoSEQ multiplex PCR; TCRdb's table is partial and in-frame only. Of fewer than 70,000 clones listed, roughly 85% are singletons. The specimen was peripheral blood, collected from a patient treated with radiotherapy plus ipilimumab. The receptor source for this set is a human donor with non-small cell lung cancer who had a complete response to radiotherapy plus ipilimumab.

The chain recombines TRBV5-1 with TRBJ2-1; 7 bases match TRBD1. Germline V gives CDR1 SGHRS, CDR2 YFSETQ. The J segment lost 7 bases and the V segment lost 2 bases, leaving 9 bases of the junction unmatched. This CDR3 is built from 15 residues. CDR3 sequence: CASSFTAGGENEQFF. In nucleotides, the CDR3 is TGCGCCAGCAGCTTTACCGCAGGGGGTGAGAATGAGCAGTTCTTC.

DNA of the CDR3: TGTGCCAGCAGCTTATACGGGGGGCAGTTTAATTCACCCCTCCACTTT. Encoded protein: CASSLYGGQFNSPLHF. The gene calls are TRBV7-2 and TRBJ1-6, with a possible D match to TRBD1 (6 bases). The CDR3 is 16 amino acids. Germline-derived CDR1 and CDR2 are SGHTA and FQGNSA. V gave up 2 bases and J gave up 6 bases, with 14 bases separating them.

The chain combines TRBV27 with TRBJ2-1; maybe TRBD2 (6 bases). The V and J ends lost 2 bases and 0 bases respectively, with 8 bases between them. CDR1 is MNHEY and CDR2 is SMNVEV in the germline V gene (reference sequence). The CDR3 extends over 15 amino acids. The CDR3 loop is CASSLEGGSYNEQFF. The CDR3 DNA reads as TGTGCCAGCAGTTTAGAGGGAGGCTCCTACAATGAGCAGTTCTTC.